Listed below are T cell receptor beta chains from one sample, sequenced in a study of blood T cell repertoires in COVID-19. The assay was immunoSEQ multiplex PCR, and TCRdb's table has in-frame clones only and misses some. The repertoire holds around 230,000 clones, with roughly 86% as singletons. Sequences were obtained from PBMCs or T cells enriched from blood (not recorded which). Receptors originate from a man in his late teens or twenties with acute COVID-19. Both conserved end residues are part of each CDR3. Fields, in order: D gene, CDR3 length, V gene, J gene, clone size, CDR3 protein, CDR3 DNA. The D gene is left open where the match is weak. Where a row states a size, it is once, few, many or the class of an expanded clone; other rows omit it.

>TRBD1|16|TRBV4-2|TRBJ2-7|few
CASSQALGQVGNEQYF
TGTGCCAGCAGCCAAGCCCTCGGACAGGTAGGAAACGAGCAGTACTTC
>-|15|TRBV3-1/TRBV3-2|TRBJ1-1|-
CASSQDTGESAEAFF
TGTGCCAGCAGCCAAGATACCGGGGAGAGCGCTGAAGCTTTCTTT
>TRBD2|17|TRBV7-3|TRBJ2-3|-
CASSLGVLAGRLDTQYF
TGTGCCAGCAGCTTAGGGGTTTTAGCGGGAAGATTAGATACGCAGTATTTT
>TRBD1|16|TRBV5-1|TRBJ2-3|-
CASSPTGQTSTDTQYF
TGCGCCAGCAGCCCGACAGGGCAAACTAGCACAGATACGCAGTATTTT
>-|13|TRBV6-4|TRBJ2-3|once
CASSAGGTDTQYF
TGTGCCAGCAGTGCAGGGGGCACAGATACGCAGTATTTT
>TRBD1|15|TRBV30|TRBJ1-6|once
CAWRTGTGHNSPLHF
TGTGCCTGGAGAACCGGGACAGGGCATAATTCACCCCTCCACTTT
>TRBD1|15|TRBV19|TRBJ1-4|-
CASSLTGGGNEKLFF
TGTGCCAGTAGTCTCACAGGGGGAGGTAATGAAAAACTGTTTTTT
>-|16|TRBV11-3|TRBJ2-7|-
CASSFGAGLGSYEQYF
TGTGCCAGCAGCTTCGGGGCGGGGCTGGGGTCCTACGAGCAGTACTTC
>-|15|TRBV18|TRBJ1-3|-
CASSLGGPSGNTIYF
TGTGCCAGCTCACTGGGGGGGCCCTCTGGAAACACCATATATTTT
>-|13|TRBV2|TRBJ1-1|-
CASGRDTNTEAFF
TGTGCCAGCGGTAGGGACACTAACACTGAAGCTTTCTTT
>-|15|TRBV19|TRBJ1-1|-
CASEDPGQLNTEAFF
TGTGCCAGTGAGGACCCGGGACAATTGAACACTGAAGCTTTCTTT
>-|12|TRBV10-2|TRBJ1-1|-
CASRGEPPEAFF
TGCGCCAGCAGAGGAGAACCCCCTGAAGCTTTCTTT
>TRBD1|16|TRBV10-1|TRBJ2-2|-
CASSSSGTENTGELFF
TGCGCCAGCAGTTCCTCCGGGACAGAGAACACCGGGGAGCTGTTTTTT
>-|15|TRBV28|TRBJ1-3|once
CASRDTDNSGNTIYF
TGTGCCAGCAGAGACACAGATAACTCTGGAAACACCATATATTTT
>-|14|TRBV27|TRBJ2-7|-
CASTQGGVGYEQYF
TGTGCCAGCACCCAGGGGGGAGTGGGCTACGAGCAGTACTTC
>TRBD1|14|TRBV7-2|TRBJ2-5|-
CASSLGDRGQTQYF
TGTGCCAGCAGCTTAGGGGACAGGGGACAGACCCAGTACTTC
>TRBD1|17|TRBV5-5|TRBJ2-3|-
CASSPGGQGVLTDTQYF
TGTGCCAGCAGCCCGGGAGGACAGGGGGTTTTGACAGATACGCAGTATTTT
>-|13|TRBV7-2|TRBJ2-5|-
CASTSPGGQTQYF
TGTGCCAGCACCTCTCCCGGAGGTCAGACCCAGTACTTC
>-|13|TRBV11-3|TRBJ2-2|-
CASSFRGTGELFF
TGTGCCAGCAGCTTCCGCGGCACCGGGGAGCTGTTTTTT
>TRBD2|13|TRBV11-3|TRBJ2-1|-
CASSLGGSYEQFF
TGTGCCAGCAGCTTAGGCGGGAGCTATGAGCAGTTCTTC
>-|13|TRBV6-4|TRBJ2-3|few
CASSITGTDTQYF
TGTGCCAGCAGTATAACCGGGACAGATACGCAGTATTTT
>-|16|TRBV6-5|TRBJ1-3|-
CASSYSLGNSGNTIYF
TGTGCCAGCAGTTACTCGCTCGGGAACTCTGGAAACACCATATATTTT
>-|15|TRBV27|TRBJ2-3|-
CASRVDSHQGDTQYF
TGTGCCAGCAGAGTGGACTCACACCAGGGGGATACGCAGTATTTT
>-|17|TRBV7-8|TRBJ1-4|few
CASSLLGAGLPVEKLFF
TGTGCCAGCAGCTTACTCGGGGCGGGACTTCCCGTTGAAAAACTGTTTTTT
>-|15|TRBV5-1|TRBJ2-3|-
CASSLLVRVTDTQYF
TGCGCCAGCAGCTTGTTGGTCAGGGTAACAGATACGCAGTATTTT
>TRBD2|14|TRBV25-1|TRBJ2-1|-
CASNPGSGINEQFF
TGTGCCAGCAACCCGGGTAGCGGGATAAATGAGCAGTTCTTC
>TRBD1|13|TRBV19|TRBJ1-1|-
CASRATGVTEAFF
TGTGCCAGTCGTGCGACAGGGGTTACTGAAGCTTTCTTT
>TRBD2|20|TRBV9|TRBJ2-1|-
CASSREGFIGTSGNYNEQFF
TGTGCCAGCAGCCGAGAAGGGTTTATAGGGACTAGCGGGAACTACAATGAGCAGTTCTTC
>TRBD2|16|TRBV28|TRBJ2-3|-
CASSFGLAGVSDTQYF
TGTGCCAGCAGTTTCGGACTAGCGGGAGTTTCAGATACGCAGTATTTT
>-|14|TRBV28|TRBJ2-7|once
CASTPVSGEHEQYF
TGTGCCAGCACCCCCGTGTCAGGGGAGCACGAGCAGTACTTC
>TRBD1|14|TRBV7-3|TRBJ2-2|-
CASSRTGDTGELFF
TGTGCCAGCAGCCGGACAGGAGACACCGGGGAGCTGTTTTTT
>-|14|TRBV9|TRBJ2-2|-
CASTTDSNTGELFF
TGTGCCAGCACCACCGACTCGAACACCGGGGAGCTGTTTTTT
>-|16|TRBV7-7|TRBJ2-7|-
CASSLDPGAGAYEQYF
TGTGCTAGCAGCTTAGACCCAGGGGCTGGAGCCTACGAGCAGTACTTC
>TRBD1|14|TRBV27|TRBJ1-6|-
CASSLGQGGSPLHF
TGTGCCAGCAGTTTGGGACAGGGTGGTTCACCCCTCCACTTT
>-|11|TRBV7-9|TRBJ1-2|-
CASGRDYGYTF
TGTGCCAGCGGGAGGGACTATGGCTACACCTTC
>TRBD1|15|TRBV6-2/TRBV6-3|TRBJ2-7|-
CASSYRGQGTYEQYF
TGTGCCAGCAGTTACCGCGGACAGGGTACCTACGAGCAGTACTTC
>TRBD1|19|TRBV19|TRBJ1-5|-
CASSIAGTGSVMSNQPQHF
TGTGCCAGTAGTATAGCCGGGACAGGCTCGGTCATGAGCAATCAGCCCCAGCATTTT
>-|14|TRBV19|TRBJ1-1|-
CASSIGSGGTEAFF
TGTGCCAGTAGTATTGGGAGCGGCGGGACTGAAGCTTTCTTT
>-|14|TRBV5-5|TRBJ2-7|-
CASSLSYGDYEQYF
TGTGCCAGCAGCTTGTCGTATGGAGACTACGAGCAGTACTTC
>-|14|TRBV5-6|TRBJ1-3|-
CASSLAGPGNTIYF
TGTGCCAGCAGCTTGGCAGGGCCTGGAAACACCATATATTTT
>-|15|TRBV6-5|TRBJ1-1|-
CASRLWTDGNTEAFF
TGTGCCAGCAGACTTTGGACAGATGGTAACACTGAAGCTTTCTTT